This T cell receptor (beta chain) was captured by sequencing in a study of blood T cell repertoires in COVID-19. In the study overall: PBMCs, B-cell-depleted T cells, or T cells were the source of the cDNA or gDNA that made up the material.

The germline V gene encodes CDR1 SGHDT and CDR2 YYEEEE. V was pared by 0 bases and J by 7 bases, with 11 bases between. This CDR3 contains 13 residues. The protocol was immunoSEQ multiplex PCR, while the TCRdb copy is restricted to in-frame clones and leaves out a portion. The data contain some 240,000 clones, 86% of them singletons. Researchers sorted participants into cohorts using their self-reported clinical history. This receptor was identified in a middle-aged woman with acute COVID-19. Specimen: PBMCs or T cells enriched from blood (not recorded which). The V and J genes are TRBV5-6 and TRBJ2-7; D is unclear. The DNA for the CDR3 is TGTGCCAGCAGCTTGGGACCAGGTCGGGAGCAGTACTTC. Protein product: CASSLGPGREQYF.